These 21 T cell receptor beta chains were all obtained from the same sample, sequenced in a study of cytomegalovirus exposure and HLA in healthy donors. Primers included in the PCR were 60 Vbeta and 13 Jbeta primers. Only in-frame clones appear in the TCRdb table, and some are missing; sequencing was by immunoSEQ multiplex PCR. The sample has around 100,000 clones; approximately 7.7% are singletons. Sequenced material: PBMCs. The receptors were gathered from a man aged 45-65 years in good health and CMV-seronegative.

V and J are TRBV4-1 and TRBJ1-5, with a tentative D call TRBD1 (5 bases). Per germline, CDR1 MGHRA and CDR2 YSYEKL. The CDR3 spans 14 residues. The ends were cut back, 0 bases at V and 7 bases at J, with 10 bases in the middle. DNA of the CDR3: TGCGCCAGCAGCCAAGAACAGGTCCGCCAGCCCCAGCATTTT. The encoded protein is CASSQEQVRQPQHF.

This clone was detected a few times. Additional DNA sequences in this sample encode the identical CDR3. The chain employs TRBV13 and TRBJ2-1, with 8 nucleotides matching TRBD2. Per the germline V gene, CDR1 is PRHDT and CDR2 is FYEKMQ (reference sequence). The length of the CDR3 is 16 residues. Unmatched junction bases numbered 2, after V lost 1 base and J lost 0 bases. The CDR3 loop reads CASSLASGSSYNEQFF. CDR3 bases: TGTGCCAGCAGCTTAGCCAGCGGGAGCTCCTACAATGAGCAGTTCTTC.

In this sample, this clone turned up a few times. This rearrangement joins TRBV5-1 to TRBJ1-1; D might be TRBD1 (6 bases). The CDR3 loop spans 14 amino acids. Between the trimmed V and J ends, which lost 4 bases and 1 base, there was a span of 11 bases. Germline CDR1 and CDR2: SGHRS and YFSETQ. The CDR3 nucleotides are TGCGCCAGCAGCCCGATGGGACAGAACACTGAAGCTTTCTTT. This codes for CASSPMGQNTEAFF. The full variable domain, completed using reference TRBV5-1 and TRBJ1-1, is KAGVTQTPRYLIKTRGQQVTLSCSPISGHRSVSWYQQTPGQGLQFLFEYFSETQRNKGNFPGRFSGRQFSNSRSEMNVSTLELGDSALYLCASSPMGQNTEAFFGQGTRLTVV.

V is TRBV29-1 and J is TRBJ1-2; D remains ambiguous. The CDR3 totals 11 residues. Germline values: CDR1 SQVTM, CDR2 ANQGSEA. Trimming took off 7 bases at V and 8 bases at J, with 14 bases between the two ends. Here the CDR3 reads CSAVGVVGYTF. The CDR3 DNA is TGCAGCGCAGTCGGGGTCGTAGGCTACACCTTC.

CDR3 DNA: TGTGCCAGCAGCCACGCCCTGGGACAGGGTATACATTCACCCCTCCACTTT. Protein: CASSHALGQGIHSPLHF. The chain couples TRBV28 to TRBJ1-6, with 9 positions matching TRBD1. Trimming cost V 6 bases and J 8 bases; bases outside gene matches: 14. This CDR3 has 17 amino acids. Germline CDR1 MDHEN, CDR2 SYDVKM.

The chain uses TRBV5-1 and TRBJ2-1; 7 nucleotides line up with TRBD2. Germline V gives CDR1 SGHRS, CDR2 YFSETQ. V dropped 2 bases and J dropped 7; count of bases not matched to a gene: 6. CDR3 length: 14 amino acids. The CDR3 reads CASSFAGVGNEQFF. The CDR3, as DNA: TGCGCCAGCAGCTTTGCGGGGGTTGGGAATGAGCAGTTCTTC. The full variable domain, its missing parts supplied by reference TRBV5-1 and TRBJ2-1, is KAGVTQTPRYLIKTRGQQVTLSCSPISGHRSVSWYQQTPGQGLQFLFEYFSETQRNKGNFPGRFSGRQFSNSRSEMNVSTLELGDSALYLCASSFAGVGNEQFFGPGTRLTVL.

This clone showed up just a few times. The chain carries TRBV7-2 and TRBJ1-4, with 8 bases matching TRBD1. The CDR3 sequence is 16 residues long. The germline CDR1 and CDR2 sequences are SGHTA and FQGNSA. V lost 5 bases to trimming and J lost 7 bases; unmatched junction nucleotides: 12. As DNA, the CDR3 is TGTGCCAGCAGCCATTCCGGAGGGACAGGACCTGAAAAACTGTTTTTT. It specifies CASSHSGGTGPEKLFF. The complete variable domain, with remaining parts taken from reference TRBV7-2 and TRBJ1-4, reads GAGVSQSPSNKVTEKGKDVELRCDPISGHTALYWYRQSLGQGLEFLIYFQGNSAPDKSGLPSDRFSAERTGGSVSTLTIQRTQQEDSAVYLCASSHSGGTGPEKLFFGSGTQLSVL.

This clone was detected only a few times. The chain couples TRBV29-1 to TRBJ1-2; TRBD1 is a possible D gene (6 bases). Trimming cost V 3 bases and J 6 bases, with 11 bases left between them. The CDR3 covers 12 residues. The germline gives CDR1 SQVTM, CDR2 ANQGSEA. CDR3 residues: CSVEQGTDGYTF. The CDR3 nucleotides read TGCAGCGTTGAGCAGGGGACGGATGGCTACACCTTC. Drawing the rest from reference TRBV29-1 and TRBJ1-2, the complete variable domain is SAVISQKPSRDICQRGTSLTIQCQVDSQVTMMFWYRQQPGQSLTLIATANQGSEATYESGFVIDKFPISRPNLTFSTLTVSNMSPEDSSIYLCSVEQGTDGYTFGSGTRLTVV.

Comments on this clone: The germline gene is not matched at one end of the junction; a read error may be the cause. This sequence joins TRBV6-1 and TRBJ1-1; 7 bases fit TRBD1. The CDR3 contains 15 residues. From germline, CDR1 is MNHNS and CDR2 SASEGT. The CDR3 protein is CAISETTGFKAEAFF. The CDR3 DNA reads as TGTGCCATCAGTGAAACGACAGGGTTTAAAGCTGAAGCTTTCTTT.

J is TRBJ1-4 and V is TRBV19; TRBD1 might be the D (6 bases). With 8 bases removed from V and 4 bases from J, the gap between germline ends came to 11 bases. Per germline, CDR1 LNHDA and CDR2 SQIVND (reference sequence). This CDR3 has 13 amino acids. For the CDR3, the DNA is TGTGCCAGTGGACAGCGCCATAATGAAAAACTGTTTTTT. As protein: CASGQRHNEKLFF.

There are a few counts of this clone. The chain carries TRBV4-2 and TRBJ1-4, with unresolved D. Between the trimmed V and J ends, which lost 4 bases and 4 bases, there was a span of 13 bases. CDR1 LGHNA and CDR2 YNFKEQ come from the germline V gene. The CDR3 extends over 15 amino acids. DNA of the CDR3: TGTGCCAGCAGCCCCCGGAGGGCTCTTAATGAAAAACTGTTTTTT. Protein: CASSPRRALNEKLFF.

This clone has just a few counts. V usage is TRBV5-6 and J usage is TRBJ2-7; D is possibly TRBD1 (5 bases). This CDR3 spans 15 amino acids. V lost 0 bases and J lost 3, with 13 bases in between. Germline V CDR1 and CDR2: SGHDT, YYEEEE. CDR3 coding DNA: TGTGCCAGCAGCTTGGTACAGGTCGGGCTCTACGAGCAGTACTTC. This codes for CASSLVQVGLYEQYF.

The genes are TRBV9 and TRBJ1-3, with D possibly matching TRBD1 (6 bases). The CDR3 is 16 amino acids. V lost 0 bases to trimming and J lost 0 bases, with 10 bases between them. The germline CDR1 and CDR2 sequences are SGDLS and YYNGEE. The CDR3 DNA reads as TGTGCCAGCAGCGTAGCAACAGGGATCTCTGGAAACACCATATATTTT. It translates to CASSVATGISGNTIYF.

The V gene is TRBV28, the J gene TRBJ2-3; 12 bases are a match to TRBD2. The CDR3 totals 17 residues. Trimming cost V 6 bases and J 2 bases; bases outside gene matches: 9. Germline V gene lookup returns CDR1 MDHEN and CDR2 SYDVKM. In DNA, the CDR3 is TGTGCCAGCAGAGACGGACTAGCGGGGTATTCCACAGATACGCAGTATTTT. This codes for CASRDGLAGYSTDTQYF.

The J gene is TRBJ2-7, the V gene TRBV18, with a tentative D call TRBD2 (6 bases). CDR3 length equals 14 residues. Trimming removed 6 bases from V and 3 bases from J, with 15 bases in between. Looked up from germline, CDR1 is KGHSH and CDR2 is LQKENI. The CDR3, as DNA: TGTGCCAGCTCTCCCACAACCGGGGGCTACGAGCAGTACTTC. Its translation: CASSPTTGGYEQYF.

V usage is TRBV20-1 and J usage is TRBJ2-5; no clear D gene. There are 11 residues in the CDR3. Trimming shortened V by 7 bases and J by 5 bases, and 11 bases separated the two germline ends. CDR1 and CDR2 from the germline V gene are DFQATT and SNEGSKA (reference sequence). In DNA, the CDR3 is TGCAGTGTAGACAAGCCGGAGACCCAGTACTTC. Translation: CSVDKPETQYF.

Only a few counts were recorded for this clone. The same CDR3 is also encoded by other DNA sequences in this sample. The gene calls are TRBV7-2 and TRBJ2-3; no definite D call. The CDR3 covers 12 residues. Looked up from germline, CDR1 is SGHTA and CDR2 is FQGNSA. Trimming removed 2 bases at V and 6 bases at J, with 6 bases between. DNA for the CDR3: TGTGCCAGCAGCTTATTTTCGGATACGCAGTATTTT. As protein: CASSLFSDTQYF.

This clone was observed a handful of times. V and J are TRBV27 and TRBJ2-2; TRBD2 matches at 10 bases. Trimming removed 6 bases from V and 6 bases from J; junction bases left unmatched: 13. CDR3 size: 17 residues. CDR1 is MNHEY, CDR2 SMNVEV, per germline (reference sequence). CDR3 nucleotide sequence: TGTGCCAGCAGCCCAAACCTAGCGGGAGTTGTGGCCGGGGAGCTGTTTTTT. Translating it yields CASSPNLAGVVAGELFF.

The chain uses TRBV28 and TRBJ2-5; unclear D gene. The J call is uncertain, as TRBJ2-7 better fits the DNA end. Looked up from germline, CDR1 is MDHEN and CDR2 is SYDVKM. The CDR3 has 13 amino acids. CDR3 in amino acids: CASSLPPRYEQYF. For the CDR3, the DNA is TGTGCCAGCAGTTTACCCCCCAGGTACGAGCAGTACTTC.

This clone was seen more than once but under ten times. This chain uses TRBV5-6 with TRBJ1-6; D ambiguous. This CDR3 has 14 amino acids. V was trimmed by 4 bases and J by 0 bases, leaving 5 bases between them. CDR1 and CDR2 from the germline V gene are SGHDT and YYEEEE. In nucleotides, the CDR3 is TGTGCCAGCAGCCCCGGCTCCTATAATTCACCCCTCCACTTT. Translation gives CASSPGSYNSPLHF.

This clone was recorded a few times. The chain carries TRBV30 and TRBJ1-1; TRBD1 might be the D (6 bases). CDR1 is GTSNPN, CDR2 SVGIG, per germline (reference sequence). The ends were cut back, 2 bases at V and 7 bases at J, with 14 bases in the middle. The CDR3 is 13 amino acids. The CDR3 sequence: CAWSLGGEGEAFF. The CDR3 DNA follows: TGTGCCTGGAGTTTAGGGGGGGAGGGTGAAGCTTTCTTT.